This T cell receptor (beta chain) was profiled in a study of cytomegalovirus exposure and HLA in healthy donors listed by TCRdb under 2017. About the investigation overall: In an earlier analysis of 587 of the donors, about 270 Gb of sequence data and 120 million or so unique TCR beta sequences from roughly 180 million T cells were reported. The study combined high-throughput TCR immunosequencing, statistical association of individual TCRs with disease status, and machine learning to predict cytomegalovirus infection status. An early release covering roughly 640 HLA-typed donors comprised about 300 gigabases of sequencing data and approximately 85 million unique TCR sequences. Among 398 genotyped donors of the cohort, an average of approximately 240,000 unique TCR beta nucleotide sequences was sequenced per donor, of which 15% to 20% were non-productive. Every discovery cohort repertoire had been produced on one sequencing platform. The number of typed donors differed by locus: about 620-640 for A, B, C, DRB1 and DQB1; 522 for DQA1; 606 for DPA1; and about 450 for DPB1. To decide whether each TCR beta V gene segment behaved as functional or pseudogenic, an earlier analysis of nearly 600 of the donors relied on high-throughput TCR beta sequencing. Among the roughly 400 genotyped donors, approximately 76% belonged to the genetic ancestry cluster associated with self-reported Caucasian donors. In addition to the first cohort of 500 to 850 subjects, a separate validation cohort of about 120 different subjects was used. A later genetic analysis used genome-wide SNP genotypes for about three fifths of the 666 donors, treating that subset as a discovery cohort. In the later analysis, no new phenotypic data were used to find candidate immune exposures; instead, reliance was placed on TCR beta sequences and their occurrence across donors. The study aimed to test whether signatures of past pathogen exposure could be identified by cataloging public T cell receptors. To study patterns of TCR occurrence, a later analysis re-analyzed previously published TCR beta repertoires from under 750 donors and added high-resolution HLA genotyping. Donor age, sex, ethnicity and CMV serostatus were compiled together with the repertoire data. The T cell repertoires of 670 or so subjects were profiled by immunosequencing and related to cytomegalovirus serostatus. About five DR-DQ haplotypes were treated as single units for association and clustering because of strong linkage in the cohort. HLA typing covered class I and class II loci at four-digit resolution. Study-level results and caveats: According to the authors, the approach could potentially be generalized to other disease states and immunological phenotypes. Roughly uniform sequencing depth across donors was assumed in presence/absence analyses, although this assumption may not hold. Because HLA typing was missing for some donors at each locus, association tests included only the typed subset. A further reported finding was that TCR beta sequences accurately predicted the HLA-A and HLA-B alleles for most subjects in the first cohort. Several of the top co-occurrence clusters appeared to be linked to parvovirus B19, influenza, CMV and Epstein-Barr virus, according to a later analysis. A later analysis found that HLA-associated TCR beta chains were more clonally expanded and had lower generation probabilities than equally common non-associated chains. Strong co-occurrence of HLA alleles, especially DR and DQ, made assigning TCR associations to individual alleles difficult. A few of the identified cytomegalovirus-associated TCR beta chains were confirmed in vitro to be specific for cytomegalovirus antigens. Because the 87-base-pair reads could not distinguish some IMGT-functional V segments, including TRBV6-2 and TRBV6-3, those segments were excluded. The classifier was reported to diagnose cytomegalovirus status with high specificity and sensitivity in both the original cohort and the validation cohort. Because counts were too low, about 15 rarely observed V segments, including chromosome 9 orphons, were left out of the earlier analysis of about 500 of the donors. Across donors, most TCR sequences were observed very rarely, whereas some public TCRs were present in many individuals. At a false discovery rate of 0.05, a later analysis linked around 17,000 TCR beta sequences to specific HLA alleles. Immune exposure information for the cohort was limited to CMV serostatus. A later genetic analysis reported fewer N-insertions in productive TCRs among donors in an Asian-associated ancestry cluster than the approximately 700-donor mean. An association between a missense DCLRE1C variant and V-gene and J-gene trimming of TCR beta chains was found in a later genetic analysis and replicated in an independent cohort. Correlated functional status among segregating V segments might be attributable to linkage disequilibrium, but an unknown experimental factor could not be ruled out. The cohort was sequenced for TCR beta chains only, and without alpha or paired-chain data the features that could be detected were limited. A group of highly shared sequence variants was considered likely to be a technical artifact of the sequencing pipeline. In an earlier analysis of around 600 of the donors, most TCR beta V segments were observed in productive rearrangements about 90% or about 30% of the time, broadly matching IMGT annotations. The study listed 164 TCR beta chains as associated with cytomegalovirus. A later analysis found that most CMV-associated TCR beta chains appeared HLA-restricted, with HLA associations seemingly driven largely by CMV exposure. According to a later analysis, TCR association rates differed among HLA loci, with DRB1 alleles showing the most associated TCRs and HLA-C alleles showing the fewest.

The library was generated by the immunoSEQ multiplex PCR assay. For the multiplex PCR, a mixture combining 60 forward primers for TCR Vbeta segments and 13 reverse primers for TCR Jbeta segments was used. The CDR3 region of rearranged TCR beta genes was amplified from genomic DNA by a multiplex PCR assay. Amplified TCR beta libraries were sequenced as 87-base-pair reads on the Illumina HiSeq System. Per the original workflow: In a later analysis, some 80 million unique TCR beta chains were counted across the 666 repertoires, and around 10 million of these chains were shared by at least two donors. Raw reads were error-corrected and collapsed into unique sequences with a nearest-neighbor algorithm that merged closely related sequences to remove PCR and sequencing errors. Alignment of CDR3 sequences to IMGT reference sequences was used to assign V, D and J gene segments. For a sequence to be retained, a match of at least six nucleotides to both a V gene segment and a J gene segment was required. A rearrangement was called productive if the CDR3 had no stop codons and remained in frame with V and J, and every other rearrangement was called non-productive. Following IMGT convention, CDR3 was defined as the stretch from the second conserved V-encoded cysteine up to the conserved J-encoded phenylalanine. In an earlier analysis of more than 550 of the donors, sequences lacking an unambiguous match to a single V gene segment were excluded. An earlier analysis of 550 to 650 of the donors classified V segments as functional when productive rearrangements were above 56.7% and as segregating when the standard deviation between donors was above 5%. To diagnose cytomegalovirus status from the catalog of TCR beta chain sequences, a statistical classification framework was built. A later analysis assigned V and J genes by comparing TCR nucleotide sequences with IMGT/GENE-DB human TR gene sequences. A later analysis assigned CDR3 sequences and most-parsimonious VDJ recombination scenarios with the TCRdist pipeline. A later analysis defined each TCR beta chain by its CDR3 amino acid sequence plus V-gene family, and excluded reads lacking a unique V-gene family. To address suspected cross-contamination and a sequencing artifact, a later analysis removed over 500 highly shared, low-generation-probability nucleotide sequences. In a later analysis, a clonal expansion index was calculated for each public chain from normalized within-repertoire ranks of inferred template counts. A later analysis computed generation probabilities with a VDJ recombination model fitted to out-of-frame rearrangements, and checked the results against IGoR. In a later analysis, hypergeometric tests were used to score TCR-TCR, TCR-HLA and TCR-CMV co-occurrence, with a repertoire-size bias correction applied to TCR pairs. False discovery rates were estimated in a later analysis by permuting HLA or CMV assignments 20 times. A later analysis grouped co-occurring TCRs with DBSCAN, adding TCRdist sequence similarity when clustering within HLA-allele-positive subsets. Co-occurrence clustering excluded repertoires with fewer than 30,000 or more than 120,000 public chains, plus five with anomalous nucleotide sharing. The table was pulled from immuneACCESS by TCRdb, which kept in-frame rearrangements only. Such tables lose some clones; where checked, under half of the loss comes from unresolved V genes, and the rest has no known cause. V, J and clone size are those of that table, while D and trimming were read from the DNA. For this sample the table gives just over 200,000 clones, of which 70% to 85% were detected only once. Around 1.7% of the sample is taken by the ten largest.

The CDR1 and CDR2 encoded by the germline V gene are SGHRS and YFSETQ. After removal of 4 bases from V and 4 bases from J, the junction retains 4 bases not matched to a gene. The CDR3 has 15 amino acids, counting the end cysteine and phenylalanine. Left in the record is the CDR3 DNA by itself, 45 bases read in frame from the first base. Regarding this clone: Its antigen target is currently unknown. Per-base quality was not reported, and no clone a single base away is much larger than it.

In total, roughly 670 healthy bone marrow donors made up the cohort. All cohort members were sampled while nominally healthy, although unrecorded immune exposures were likely present. The donor was CMV seronegative and was included in the group of a few hundred seronegative cohort members. A peripheral blood sample was provided by each donor, and peripheral blood mononuclear cells were used for TCR beta sequencing. The Qiagen DNeasy Blood Extraction Kit was used to extract genomic DNA from the blood cell samples. Sequencing input: PBMCs. The chain is encoded by TRBV5-1 joined to TRBJ2-2, with 10 bases matching TRBD1. This receptor was taken from a man aged 50 or older in good health and CMV-seronegative. CDR3 protein: CASSGGQGTTGELFF. The bases are TGCGCCAGCAGCGGGGGACAGGGGACCACCGGGGAGCTGTTTTTT. With all but the CDR3 taken from the reference TRBV5-1 and TRBJ2-2 genes, the full variable domain is: KAGVTQTPRYLIKTRGQQVTLSCSPISGHRSVSWYQQTPGQGLQFLFEYFSETQRNKGNFPGRFSGRQFSNSRSEMNVSTLELGDSALYLCASSGGQGTTGELFFGEGSRLTVL.